These 13 T cell receptor beta chains originate from one sample sequenced in a study of early T cells in non-severe SARS-CoV-2 infection. TCRdb fed the 5' RACE reads into MiXCR, producing one record per CDR3 protein. The table records roughly 50,000 distinct CDR3 sequences, almost 9.5% of them present only once. Material: whole blood. The receptors shown here come from an adult who was a healthcare worker with PCR-confirmed SARS-CoV-2 infection or an uninfected control (not recorded which).

This clonotype was detected ten times or more. This chain joins TRBV5-4 and TRBJ2-3; 15 nucleotides agree with TRBD2. The V gene's germline CDR1 is SGHNT and CDR2 YYREEE (reference sequence). The junction had 6 bases not matched to a gene; V was cut back by 4 bases and J by 6 bases. The CDR3 contains 16 residues. CDR3 DNA: TGTGCCAGCAGCCCGGGACTAGCGGGAGGAACGGATACGCAGTATTTT. Its translation: CASSPGLAGGTDTQYF.

This clonotype has only a few counts. The V call is TRBV5-1, the J call TRBJ1-2; tentatively, D is TRBD1 (6 bases). CDR1 and CDR2 from the germline V gene are SGHRS and YFSETQ. V lost 4 bases, J lost 4 bases, and 14 bases lay in between. This CDR3 spans 14 amino acids. CDR3 sequence (DNA): TGCGCCAGCAGCCCCGGACAGCAGCTCTATGGCTACACCTTC. Its protein product is CASSPGQQLYGYTF.

Only a few counts were recorded for this clonotype. With a much larger clone just one base away, this may be a read error. The rearrangement links TRBV14 to TRBJ2-7; D gene ambiguous. Germline CDR1 reads SGHDN; CDR2 reads FVKESK. V was pared by 3 bases and J by 3 bases, with 3 bases between. This CDR3 spans 11 amino acids. The CDR3 coding sequence is TGTGCCAGCAGCCATCTCTACGAGCAGTACTTC. Protein: CASSHLYEQYF.

This clonotype was counted at least ten times. CDR3: CSAPSGSSYNEQFF. Written as DNA, the CDR3 is TGCAGTGCACCGAGCGGGAGCTCCTACAATGAGCAGTTCTTC. This chain joins TRBV20-1 and TRBJ2-1; 8 bases are a match to TRBD2. J was trimmed by 0 bases and V by 6 bases; bases with no gene match: 4. Germline loops: CDR1 DFQATT, CDR2 SNEGSKA (reference sequence). The CDR3 sequence is 14 residues long.

This clonotype was seen many times. V gene TRBV6-5 combines with J gene TRBJ2-6; TRBD1 aligns across 12 bases. CDR3 length equals 16 residues. Trimming took 8 bases from V and 2 from J; bases not matched to a gene: 4. CDR1 and CDR2 from the germline V gene are MNHEY and SVGAGI. CDR3 nucleotides: TGTGCCAGCCGGGGACAGGGGGCGACTGGGGCCAACGTCCTGACTTTC. As protein: CASRGQGATGANVLTF.

This clonotype showed up many times. This chain connects TRBV29-1 to TRBJ2-2; 7 bases agree with TRBD2. The CDR3 has 16 amino acids. V lost 0 bases and J lost 4; bases outside the gene matches: 8. CDR1 and CDR2 (germline): SQVTM, ANQGSEA. CDR3 in DNA: TGCAGCGTTGAAGATTCGCGGGGGAGTCCCACCGGGGAGCTGTTTTTT. Its protein product is CSVEDSRGSPTGELFF.

This clonotype was counted at least ten times. This chain uses TRBV20-1 with TRBJ2-7; D call uncertain. V lost 3 bases, J lost 5 bases, and 8 bases lay in between. This CDR3 is 11 amino acids long. CDR1 and CDR2 from the germline V gene are DFQATT and SNEGSKA (reference sequence). The CDR3 reads CSASVRDEQYF. CDR3 sequence (DNA): TGCAGTGCTAGCGTTCGTGACGAGCAGTACTTC.

In its sample, this clonotype was seen a few times. This chain uses TRBV7-9 with TRBJ2-7, with D maybe TRBD1 (6 bases). Trimming took 0 bases from V and 5 from J, leaving 17 bases between them. The length of the CDR3 is 16 residues. Germline loops: CDR1 SEHNR, CDR2 FQNEAQ (reference sequence). CDR3: CASSLAIDRLSNEQYF. Written as DNA, the CDR3 is TGTGCCAGCAGCTTAGCGATCGACAGGTTGAGTAACGAGCAGTACTTC. The full variable domain, its missing parts supplied by reference TRBV7-9 and TRBJ2-7, is DTGVSQNPRHKITKRGQNVTFRCDPISEHNRLYWYRQTLGQGPEFLTYFQNEAQLEKSRLLSDRFSAERPKGSFSTLEIQRTEQGDSAMYLCASSLAIDRLSNEQYFGPGTRLTVT.

This clonotype has only a few counts. This sequence joins TRBV10-2 and TRBJ2-7; TRBD2 aligns across 11 bases. CDR1 and CDR2 (germline): WSHSY, SAAADI. The junction had 6 bases not matched to a gene; V was cut back by 5 bases and J by 3 bases. The CDR3 loop spans 15 amino acids. The DNA of the CDR3 is TGCGCCAGCAGTCCGGGACTAGCGGACCTCTACGAGCAGTACTTC. Translation gives CASSPGLADLYEQYF.

This clonotype is labeled medium-sized. The chain recombines TRBV10-3 with TRBJ2-3; 10 nucleotides line up with TRBD2. V trimming: 2 bases; J trimming: 4 bases; junction bases outside the gene matches: 0. Germline-derived CDR1 and CDR2 are ENHRY and SYGVKD. There are 14 residues in the CDR3. The CDR3 loop is CAISEGLAADTQYF. In DNA, the CDR3 is TGTGCCATCAGTGAGGGACTAGCGGCAGATACGCAGTATTTT.

The rearrangement uses TRBV29-1 and TRBJ2-1, with 11 nucleotides matching TRBD1. Unmatched junction bases numbered 6, after V lost 3 bases and J lost 8 bases. This CDR3 has 14 residues. Per germline, CDR1 SQVTM and CDR2 ANQGSEA. CDR3 sequence (DNA): TGCAGCGTTGAGGGGACAGGGGGAATCTATGAGCAGTTCTTC. This codes for CSVEGTGGIYEQFF.

This clonotype was recorded a few times. V usage is TRBV7-8 and J usage is TRBJ2-7; 8 bases line up with TRBD1. Germline CDR1 is SGHVS and CDR2 is FQNEAQ. V shed 1 base, J shed 0 bases, and the junction held 11 bases outside the gene matches. The CDR3 totals 18 residues. CDR3 sequence: CASSLGMWDRPSSYEQYF. The CDR3 nucleotides read TGTGCCAGCAGCTTAGGGATGTGGGACAGGCCAAGCTCCTACGAGCAGTACTTC.

This clonotype has at least ten counts. V and J are TRBV6-2 or TRBV6-3 and TRBJ2-1; the match to TRBD2 covers 8 bases. This CDR3 has 16 residues. Trimming took 4 bases from V and 2 from J; bases not matched to a gene: 7. The germline V gene has CDR1 MNHEY and CDR2 SVGEGT. The CDR3 DNA sequence: TGTGCCAGCAGTTCTCTCCCAGCGGGAGCCTACAATGAGCAGTTCTTC. Its protein is CASSSLPAGAYNEQFF.